This is a list of T cell receptor beta chains from one sample in a study of OX40 agonist ivuxolimab in advanced cancers. Sequencing used immunoSEQ multiplex PCR; TCRdb keeps in-frame clones, though not all of them. The table includes about 19,000 clones, more than 80% detected once. The sequencing here drew on CD4+ or CD8+ T cells sorted from blood, taken in a trial of the OX40 agonist ivuxolimab. All receptors come from an adult with an advanced solid tumor such as melanoma, head and neck, liver or kidney cancer. Each CDR3 is given with its conserved first and last residue. Each record gives: V gene, J gene, CDR3 protein.

v_gene: TRBV4-1
j_gene: TRBJ1-2
CDR3aa: CASSQVGQVDNYGYTF

v_gene: TRBV2
j_gene: TRBJ1-5
CDR3aa: CASNPTGSNQPQHF

v_gene: TRBV9
j_gene: TRBJ1-5
CDR3aa: CASSPSGTQPQHF

v_gene: TRBV5-5
j_gene: TRBJ2-7
CDR3aa: CASSLVLVGQYDEQYF

v_gene: TRBV7-3
j_gene: TRBJ2-1
CDR3aa: CASSLEGLVGGLDEQFF

v_gene: TRBV7-8
j_gene: TRBJ2-1
CDR3aa: CASSSGTSTYNEQFF

v_gene: TRBV6-1
j_gene: TRBJ2-1
CDR3aa: CASTLGGQYNEQFF

v_gene: TRBV9
j_gene: TRBJ2-1
CDR3aa: CASSPEYNEQFF

v_gene: TRBV27
j_gene: TRBJ1-5
CDR3aa: CASLPGGANSNQPQHF

v_gene: TRBV6-5
j_gene: TRBJ1-1
CDR3aa: CASTTGTEAFF

v_gene: TRBV15
j_gene: TRBJ1-2
CDR3aa: CATRGTDGFRGYTF

v_gene: TRBV7-6
j_gene: TRBJ1-5
CDR3aa: CASSLSKGGQPQHF

v_gene: TRBV14
j_gene: TRBJ2-2
CDR3aa: CASSQPYLGAGELFF

v_gene: TRBV9
j_gene: TRBJ2-2
CDR3aa: CASSVGDATGELFF

v_gene: TRBV21-1
j_gene: TRBJ2-1
CDR3aa: CASLSPGLAGANEQFF

v_gene: TRBV7-9
j_gene: TRBJ2-2
CDR3aa: CASTPESITGELFF

v_gene: TRBV27
j_gene: TRBJ1-5
CDR3aa: CASRLGGFSNQPQHF

v_gene: TRBV9
j_gene: TRBJ2-7
CDR3aa: CASSVDGAGEQYF

v_gene: TRBV27
j_gene: TRBJ1-1
CDR3aa: CASSLWAGQVTEAFF

v_gene: TRBV20-1
j_gene: TRBJ2-7
CDR3aa: CSAISGEQYF

v_gene: TRBV21-1
j_gene: TRBJ2-3
CDR3aa: CASSTKRTSGGAGTDTQYF

v_gene: TRBV10-3
j_gene: TRBJ1-1
CDR3aa: CAISPTQGNTEAFF

v_gene: TRBV7-9
j_gene: TRBJ1-3
CDR3aa: CASSSPGQGHRYSGNTIYF

v_gene: TRBV7-2
j_gene: TRBJ1-5
CDR3aa: CASSLAQGWVQPQHF

v_gene: TRBV5-1
j_gene: TRBJ2-2
CDR3aa: CASSLSGLAGAGNTGELFF

v_gene: TRBV28
j_gene: TRBJ1-3
CDR3aa: CASTRQGRNTIYF

v_gene: TRBV6-5
j_gene: TRBJ1-1
CDR3aa: CASRPGFNKGTEAFF

v_gene: TRBV5-4
j_gene: TRBJ2-1
CDR3aa: CASSRLAGSSYNEQFF

v_gene: TRBV27
j_gene: TRBJ2-5
CDR3aa: CASSSPLAGKETQYF

v_gene: TRBV9
j_gene: TRBJ2-3
CDR3aa: CASSVLTSGGASTDTQYF

v_gene: TRBV7-9
j_gene: TRBJ1-2
CDR3aa: CASTLSGRGDYGYTF

v_gene: TRBV11-2
j_gene: TRBJ1-4
CDR3aa: CASSLGWGLNEKLFF

v_gene: TRBV10-2
j_gene: TRBJ1-2
CDR3aa: CASSMDGFNYGYTF

v_gene: TRBV11-2
j_gene: TRBJ2-5
CDR3aa: CASSSEETQYF

v_gene: TRBV6-6
j_gene: TRBJ2-5
CDR3aa: CASSLGIEETQYF

v_gene: TRBV10-3
j_gene: TRBJ2-7
CDR3aa: CAISESMAASSYEQYF

v_gene: TRBV4-1
j_gene: TRBJ1-5
CDR3aa: CASSQDRGKPQHF

v_gene: TRBV5-1
j_gene: TRBJ2-7
CDR3aa: CASSLEPGDQYF

v_gene: TRBV5-1
j_gene: TRBJ2-5
CDR3aa: CASSLDRASQETQYF

v_gene: TRBV6-6
j_gene: TRBJ2-7
CDR3aa: CASSVLGAPYEQYF

v_gene: TRBV6-1
j_gene: TRBJ2-7
CDR3aa: CASSALEDSSYEQYF

v_gene: TRBV6-5
j_gene: TRBJ2-1
CDR3aa: CASSYSTSAHNEQFF